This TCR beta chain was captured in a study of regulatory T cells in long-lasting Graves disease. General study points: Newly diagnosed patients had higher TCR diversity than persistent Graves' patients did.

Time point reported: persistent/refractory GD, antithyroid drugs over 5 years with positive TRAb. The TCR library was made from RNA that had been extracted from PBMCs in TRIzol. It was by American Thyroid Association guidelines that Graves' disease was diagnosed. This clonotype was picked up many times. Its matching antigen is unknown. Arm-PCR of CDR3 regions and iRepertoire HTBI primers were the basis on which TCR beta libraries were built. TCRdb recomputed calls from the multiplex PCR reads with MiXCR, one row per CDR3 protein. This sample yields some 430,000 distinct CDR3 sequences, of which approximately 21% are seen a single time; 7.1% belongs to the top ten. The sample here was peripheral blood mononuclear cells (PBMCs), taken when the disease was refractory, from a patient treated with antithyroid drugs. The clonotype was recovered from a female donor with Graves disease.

The CDR3 DNA is TGTGCCATCAGCCAACAGGGGATCACTGAAGCTTTCTTT. Amino acids: CAISQQGITEAFF. The genes are TRBV10-3 and TRBJ1-1; TRBD1 aligns across 7 bases. V dropped 6 bases and J dropped 4; count of bases not matched to a gene: 5. The CDR3 extends over 13 amino acids. CDR1 is ENHRY and CDR2 is SYGVKD in the germline V gene.